These 25 T cell receptor beta chains originate from one sample sequenced in a study of T cell responses to AZD1222 COVID-19 vaccine. Data came from immunoSEQ multiplex PCR; TCRdb stores just in-frame clones and leaves some out. The sample yields 150,000 to 200,000 clones, about 87% seen once. The sequencing used peripheral blood, collected 28 days after the second dose of the MenACWY control vaccine. The receptors derive from an adult who received the MenACWY meningococcal vaccine as a control.

This clone was seen a single time. The chain couples TRBV6-5 to TRBJ2-7; D is possibly TRBD2 (5 bases). V was trimmed by 6 bases and J by 2 bases, leaving 11 bases between them. The germline V gene encodes CDR1 MNHEY and CDR2 SVGAGI. CDR3 size: 13 residues. In nucleotides, the CDR3 is TGTGCCAGCAGGGGAGTATCCCCCTACGAGCAGTACTTC. Translated, it gives CASRGVSPYEQYF.

This chain joins TRBV4-3 and TRBJ1-3, with D unclear. CDR3 length: 15 amino acids. Germline CDR1 and CDR2: LGHNA and YSLEER. Trimming removed 0 bases from V and 0 bases from J, with 6 bases in between. The CDR3 sequence: CASSQDPGSGNTIYF. Here the CDR3 DNA reads TGCGCCAGCAGCCAAGATCCAGGCTCTGGAAACACCATATATTTT.

The chain is built from TRBV7-3 and TRBJ2-2; TRBD2 might be the D (6 bases). Germline V gene sequence: CDR1 SGHTA, CDR2 FQGTGA. The CDR3 has 16 amino acids. Trimming took off 4 bases at V and 8 bases at J, with 20 bases between the two ends. The DNA for the CDR3 is TGTGCCAGCAGCTCCGCCCTTGGGGGGAGTATAGGGGAGCTGTTTTTT. Translated: CASSSALGGSIGELFF.

The J gene is TRBJ2-3, the V gene TRBV11-2; 9 positions match TRBD2. Unmatched junction bases numbered 7, after V lost 2 bases and J lost 1 base. The CDR3 runs 17 residues. Germline assignment: CDR1 SGHAT and CDR2 FQNNGV. The CDR3 DNA is TGTGCCAGCAGCTTATTAGCGGGAGAGTCGGGCACAGATACGCAGTATTTT. Protein sequence: CASSLLAGESGTDTQYF.

The chain couples TRBV4-3 to TRBJ1-2, with TRBD1 identical over 7 bases. The CDR3 spans 14 residues. The junction had 7 bases not matched to a gene; V was cut back by 3 bases and J by 6 bases. Germline lookup yields CDR1 LGHNA and CDR2 YSLEER. The CDR3 DNA reads TGCGCCAGCAGCCAGGGTAGGGGGCATGATGGCTACACCTTC. This codes for CASSQGRGHDGYTF.

The gene calls are TRBV19 and TRBJ2-7; either TRBD1 or TRBD2 may supply D (5 bases each). The ends were cut back, 5 bases at V and 3 bases at J, with 11 bases in the middle. The length of the CDR3 is 13 residues. CDR1 LNHDA and CDR2 SQIVND come from the germline V gene (reference sequence). CDR3 protein: CASSGTAGYEQYF. CDR3 bases: TGTGCCAGTAGTGGGACCGCCGGCTACGAGCAGTACTTC.

V gene TRBV3-1 (or the pseudogene TRBV3-2) combines with J gene TRBJ2-6; TRBD1 matches at 8 bases. The CDR3 contains 18 residues. Trimming cost V 5 bases and J 0 bases; bases outside gene matches: 9. Per the germline V gene, CDR1 is LGHDT and CDR2 is YNNKEL (reference sequence). CDR3 region: CASSEQGAGISGANVLTF. Here the CDR3 DNA reads TGTGCCAGCAGCGAGCAGGGGGCAGGTATCTCTGGGGCCAACGTCCTGACTTTC.

This clone turned up a few times. The V call is TRBV3-1 (or the pseudogene TRBV3-2), the J call TRBJ2-2; D is unresolved. The CDR3 extends over 11 amino acids. V lost 1 base and J 7 bases, leaving 1 base between the germline ends. Germline CDR1 is LGHDT and CDR2 is YNNKEL (reference sequence). The CDR3 is CASSQGGELFF. CDR3 nucleotides: TGTGCCAGCAGCCAAGGCGGGGAGCTGTTTTTT.

The rearrangement uses TRBV30 and TRBJ2-3; D tentatively reads TRBD1 or TRBD2 (5 bases each). The germline V gene encodes CDR1 GTSNPN and CDR2 SVGIG (reference sequence). V was clipped by 0 bases and J by 2 bases, with 6 bases between them. This CDR3 is built from 13 residues. The DNA for the CDR3 is TGTGCCTGGAGTGTGGGGGACACAGATACGCAGTATTTT. It specifies CAWSVGDTDTQYF.

This sequence joins TRBV7-2 and TRBJ1-2; 8 bases are a match to TRBD1. Germline CDR1 is SGHTA and CDR2 is FQGNSA. Trimming took 0 bases from V and 7 from J; bases not matched to a gene: 4. CDR3 length: 14 amino acids. Written as DNA, the CDR3 is TGTGCCAGCAGCTTAGCTTCAGGGGGCGGTGGCTACACCTTC. It specifies CASSLASGGGGYTF.

The chain couples TRBV19 to TRBJ2-4, with 7 bases that match TRBD2. Germline V lookup: CDR1 LNHDA, CDR2 SQIVND (reference sequence). The CDR3 runs to 19 residues. The V and J ends lost 0 bases and 0 bases, in that order; junction bases with no gene match: 11. The CDR3 nucleotides read TGTGCCAGTAGTATAGATAGCGGGCAGGGTGGGCTAGCCAAAAACATTCAGTACTTC. Its translation is CASSIDSGQGGLAKNIQYF.

The chain employs TRBV28 and TRBJ1-2; possible D gene TRBD1, 5 bases. Germline CDR1 and CDR2: MDHEN and SYDVKM. V was pared by 7 bases and J by 8 bases, with 23 bases between. This CDR3 is 15 amino acids long. CDR3: CASTLDWGGRAGYTF. The DNA of the CDR3 is TGTGCCAGCACTCTCGACTGGGGGGGTAGAGCAGGCTACACCTTC.

The CDR3: CASSSRQTLGYEQYF. CDR3 nucleotide sequence: TGTGCCAGCAGTTCCCGACAGACTCTGGGATACGAGCAGTACTTC. The chain recombines TRBV28 with TRBJ2-7; a weak D match, TRBD1 (5 bases). The CDR3 loop spans 15 amino acids. Germline loops: CDR1 MDHEN, CDR2 SYDVKM. V lost 4 bases and J lost 4, with 17 bases in between. Combining the CDR3 with reference TRBV28 and TRBJ2-7 gives the whole variable domain DVKVTQSSRYLVKRTGEKVFLECVQDMDHENMFWYRQDPGLGLRLIYFSYDVKMKEKGDIPEGYSVSREKKERFSLILESASTNQTSMYLCASSSRQTLGYEQYFGPGTRLTVT.

The chain links TRBV6-5 to TRBJ1-6; possible D gene TRBD1, 6 bases. Trimming left V 0 bases short and J 9 bases short, with 9 bases between. CDR1 MNHEY and CDR2 SVGAGI come from the germline V gene. The CDR3 spans 14 residues. CDR3 nucleotide sequence: TGTGCCAGCAGTTACTCGAGGGGGACTTCACCCCTCCACTTT. Translation: CASSYSRGTSPLHF.

The gene calls are TRBV29-1 and TRBJ2-7, with 8 bases matching TRBD1. Looked up from germline, CDR1 is SQVTM and CDR2 is ANQGSEA. After removal of 7 bases from V and 6 bases from J, the junction contained 11 bases not matched to a gene. CDR3 length equals 13 residues. CDR3 sequence reads: CSAKAQGVREQYF. The CDR3 bases are TGCAGCGCCAAGGCACAGGGGGTCCGCGAGCAGTACTTC.

This chain uses TRBV5-1 with TRBJ2-7; 7 bases align to TRBD2. CDR1 and CDR2 from the germline V gene are SGHRS and YFSETQ. This CDR3 has 16 residues. Trimming cost V 4 bases and J 7 bases; bases outside gene matches: 17. This CDR3 is CASSLGTIPGLGEQYF. The CDR3 DNA is TGCGCCAGCAGCCTGGGGACTATCCCGGGTTTGGGGGAGCAGTACTTC. Full variable domain (remainder filled in from reference TRBV5-1 and TRBJ2-7): KAGVTQTPRYLIKTRGQQVTLSCSPISGHRSVSWYQQTPGQGLQFLFEYFSETQRNKGNFPGRFSGRQFSNSRSEMNVSTLELGDSALYLCASSLGTIPGLGEQYFGPGTRLTVT.

CDR3 sequence (DNA): TGTGCCAGCAGCGCTCCCGGGACAACACTTTTAGATACGCAGTATTTT. Its protein product is CASSAPGTTLLDTQYF. J is TRBJ2-3 and V is TRBV7-8; a possible D gene is TRBD1 (6 bases). The germline V gene encodes CDR1 SGHVS and CDR2 FQNEAQ. This CDR3 comprises 16 residues. V lost 5 bases and J lost 5, with 20 bases in between.

This clone was detected a few times. The genes are TRBV19 and TRBJ2-1, with D perhaps TRBD1 or TRBD2 (5 bases each). With 5 bases removed from V and 6 bases from J, the gap between germline ends came to 14 bases. Germline V CDR1 and CDR2: LNHDA, SQIVND (reference sequence). This CDR3 contains 14 residues. The CDR3 DNA follows: TGTGCCAGTAGTTGGGGACCGCGTGCCAATGAGCAGTTCTTC. It is translated as CASSWGPRANEQFF.

This clone was counted between two and nine times. The chain employs TRBV19 and TRBJ1-5; the D gene is possibly TRBD1 (6 bases). The CDR3 consists of 15 residues. V lost 5 bases and J 7 bases, leaving 18 bases between the germline ends. Germline lookup yields CDR1 LNHDA and CDR2 SQIVND (reference sequence). The CDR3 region is CASSAYRDPRQPQHF. In DNA form, the CDR3 reads TGTGCCAGTAGTGCCTACAGGGACCCCAGACAGCCCCAGCATTTT.

This clone was observed a few times. This chain links TRBV18 with TRBJ2-5; 7 bases line up with TRBD1. Trimming cost V 6 bases and J 2 bases; bases outside gene matches: 12. Germline loops: CDR1 KGHSH, CDR2 LQKENI. This CDR3 region has 16 residues. This CDR3 reads CASSTDRVSGQETQYF. In DNA, the CDR3 is TGTGCCAGCTCGACCGACAGGGTTTCTGGACAAGAGACCCAGTACTTC.

This clone appeared a single time. V and J are TRBV27 and TRBJ2-5; D possibly corresponds to TRBD1 (6 bases). With 0 bases removed from V and 1 base from J, the gap between germline ends came to 12 bases. The CDR3 has 16 amino acids. The germline V gene has CDR1 MNHEY and CDR2 SMNVEV (reference sequence). The CDR3 sequence: CASSLSIRRGQETQYF. CDR3 bases: TGTGCCAGCAGTTTATCCATCCGCAGGGGCCAAGAGACCCAGTACTTC.

This clone was detected only a few times. The chain uses TRBV11-2 and TRBJ2-1, with TRBD2 matching 9 bases. This CDR3 spans 19 amino acids. CDR1 SGHAT and CDR2 FQNNGV come from the germline V gene. V lost 3 bases, J lost 0 bases, and 12 bases stayed unmatched. The CDR3 loop reads CASSFDYSSGVSSYNEQFF. CDR3 coding DNA: TGTGCCAGCAGCTTCGACTATTCTAGCGGGGTAAGCTCCTACAATGAGCAGTTCTTC.

This rearrangement joins TRBV4-3 to TRBJ2-7; 10 bases map to TRBD2. The CDR3 covers 14 residues. Trimming took 3 bases from V and 2 from J; bases not matched to a gene: 1. Germline values: CDR1 LGHNA, CDR2 YSLEER. The CDR3 region has the DNA TGCGCCAGCAGCCAGCTAGCGGGAGCCTACGAGCAGTACTTC. This sequence encodes CASSQLAGAYEQYF.

The chain recombines TRBV11-2 with TRBJ1-5; no firm D call. The germline V gene encodes CDR1 SGHAT and CDR2 FQNNGV. V shed 4 bases and J shed 5 bases, with 15 bases lying between them. The CDR3 extends over 15 amino acids. CDR3 in DNA: TGTGCCAGCAGCTCTGGTGGGAAATACGATCAGCCCCAGCATTTT. Its protein product is CASSSGGKYDQPQHF.

The rearrangement joins TRBV6-2 or TRBV6-3 to TRBJ2-7; 11 nucleotides match TRBD2. The CDR3 loop spans 16 amino acids. V lost 5 bases, J lost 3 bases, and 9 bases stayed unmatched. CDR1 and CDR2 (germline): MNHEY, SVGEGT. CDR3 loop: CASSPGRGTSGYEQYF. As DNA, the CDR3 is TGTGCCAGCAGTCCCGGTCGGGGGACTAGCGGCTACGAGCAGTACTTC.